The 29 T cell receptor beta chains given below trace back to one sample, sequenced in a study of CD8 T cells in Susac syndrome. RNA was extracted with the RNeasy kit, and a quantity of roughly 0.5 to 1 ug was reverse transcribed using random hexamers. Using its own MiXCR run on the immunoSEQ multiplex PCR reads, TCRdb lists one record per CDR3 protein. Here the sample spans 150,000 or so distinct CDR3 sequences, over 90% being singletons. The specimen sequenced was CD4+ T cells from PBMCs. These receptors were obtained from a human donor with Susac syndrome.

The DNA of the CDR3 is TGTGCCAGCAGCCAAGGACTAGCTGGGAACACCGGGGAGCTGTTTTTT. It translates to CASSQGLAGNTGELFF. The chain employs TRBV5-6 and TRBJ2-2; 8 bases line up with TRBD2. This CDR3 is 16 amino acids long. Losses at the gene ends were 4 bases for V and 1 base for J; bases not matched to a gene: 6. CDR1 is SGHDT and CDR2 is YYEEEE in the germline V gene.

This clonotype was seen once. This rearrangement joins TRBV20-1 to TRBJ2-1; unclear D gene. Germline CDR1 DFQATT, CDR2 SNEGSKA (reference sequence). V lost 3 bases and J lost 8, with 11 bases in between. This CDR3 comprises 12 residues. In DNA form, the CDR3 reads TGCAGTGCTAGTGAACGTCCGGATGAGCAGTTCTTC. The encoded protein is CSASERPDEQFF.

The chain employs TRBV20-1 and TRBJ2-5, with TRBD2 identical over 14 bases. In germline, CDR1 is DFQATT, CDR2 SNEGSKA (reference sequence). V shed 4 bases, J shed 5 bases, and the junction held 6 bases outside the gene matches. This CDR3 is built from 15 residues. The CDR3 DNA is TGCAGTGCTATTTCGGGACTAGCGGGGGTTGAGACCCAGTACTTC. It yields the protein CSAISGLAGVETQYF.

The V and J genes are TRBV15 and TRBJ2-3; D might be TRBD2 (7 bases). The V gene lost 0 bases and the J gene lost 8 bases, with 18 bases spanning the gap. The germline V gene has CDR1 LNHNV and CDR2 YYDKDF (reference sequence). CDR3 size: 16 residues. The CDR3 region has the DNA TGTGCCACCAGCAGAGATCAGCGAGCTGGGGGGGCTACGCAGTATTTT. Residues: CATSRDQRAGGATQYF.

This chain joins TRBV5-1 and TRBJ2-3, with a possible D match to TRBD2 (5 bases). Trimming pared 1 base from V and 0 bases from J, leaving 12 bases between. The germline CDR1 and CDR2 sequences are SGHRS and YFSETQ. The CDR3 length is 16 residues. CDR3: CASSLSGDPSTDTQYF. The CDR3 DNA reads as TGCGCCAGCAGCTTGAGCGGAGACCCTAGCACAGATACGCAGTATTTT.

This clonotype appeared a single time. V is TRBV29-1 and J is TRBJ2-1; D is unresolved. V shed 4 bases and J shed 1 base, with 11 bases lying between them. The CDR3 covers 14 residues. CDR1 and CDR2 from the germline V gene are SQVTM and ANQGSEA. In DNA form, the CDR3 reads TGCAGCGTTGCGAGGAGAGCTTCCTACAATGAGCAGTTCTTC. This gives the protein CSVARRASYNEQFF.

This chain links TRBV18 with TRBJ2-1; 10 positions agree with TRBD2. Per the germline V gene, CDR1 is KGHSH and CDR2 is LQKENI. V lost 6 bases and J lost 5; bases outside the gene matches: 7. The CDR3 loop spans 15 amino acids. The CDR3 loop is CASSPLAGADNEQFF. CDR3 in DNA: TGTGCCAGCTCGCCCCTAGCGGGAGCAGACAATGAGCAGTTCTTC.

Comment on this clonotype: At one boundary the junction diverges from the germline segment, which might be a read error. The rearrangement uses TRBV7-7 and TRBJ2-2; 11 nucleotides line up with TRBD2. Per germline, CDR1 SSHAT and CDR2 FNYEAQ (reference sequence). The CDR3 is 15 residues long. CDR3 DNA: TGTGCTAGCAGTCCACTAGCGGGGGCAACCGGGGAGCTGTTTTTT. This encodes CASSPLAGATGELFF.

The V call is TRBV24-1, the J call TRBJ2-3; D remains ambiguous. Germline values: CDR1 KGHDR, CDR2 SFDVKD. V was trimmed by 2 bases and J by 0 bases, leaving 8 bases between them. The CDR3 runs to 15 residues. In DNA form, the CDR3 reads TGTGCCACCAGTGATTCGAGGTCGAGCACAGATACGCAGTATTTT. It specifies CATSDSRSSTDTQYF.

The CDR3 is CAWSYLAGRVTGELFF. The CDR3 nucleotides read TGTGCCTGGAGTTATCTAGCGGGAAGGGTTACCGGGGAGCTGTTTTTT. This sequence joins TRBV30 and TRBJ2-2, with 9 bases fitting TRBD2. Per germline, CDR1 GTSNPN and CDR2 SVGIG (reference sequence). The V gene end was trimmed by 2 bases and the J gene end by 5 bases; junction bases not matched to a gene: 9. This CDR3 spans 16 amino acids.

The chain combines TRBV5-6 with TRBJ2-1; TRBD2 matches at 7 bases. In germline, CDR1 is SGHDT, CDR2 YYEEEE. V was clipped by 0 bases and J by 3 bases; unmatched bases: 3. The CDR3 totals 15 residues. In DNA form, the CDR3 reads TGTGCCAGCAGCTTGGGGCTAGCGGACTACAATGAGCAGTTCTTC. Translating it yields CASSLGLADYNEQFF.

The gene calls are TRBV12-5 and TRBJ2-6; D gene uncertain. The V and J ends lost 4 bases and 4 bases respectively, with 11 bases between them. The CDR3 loop spans 15 amino acids. CDR1 is LGHNT and CDR2 is FRNRAP in the germline V gene. The CDR3 bases are TGTGCTAGTGGTTCCCTCGGGTCCGGGGCCAACGTCCTGACTTTC. Translating it yields CASGSLGSGANVLTF.

This chain connects TRBV9 to TRBJ2-1; 7 bases match TRBD1. Unmatched junction bases numbered 6, after V lost 0 bases and J lost 3 bases. The CDR3 is 16 amino acids. The germline CDR1 and CDR2 sequences are SGDLS and YYNGEE. The CDR3 DNA is TGTGCCAGCAGCGTAGCTTGGGACAGATTCTACAATGAGCAGTTCTTC. This translates into CASSVAWDRFYNEQFF. The whole variable domain, filled in from reference TRBV9 and TRBJ2-1, reads DSGVTQTPKHLITATGQRVTLRCSPRSGDLSVYWYQQSLDQGLQFLIQYYNGEERAKGNILERFSAQQFPDLHSELNLSSLELGDSALYFCASSVAWDRFYNEQFFGPGTRLTVL.

The rearrangement uses TRBV6-6 and TRBJ1-6; 7 nucleotides match TRBD1. V was pared by 5 bases and J by 7 bases, with 5 bases of the junction left unmatched. The CDR3 sequence is 14 residues long. CDR1 is MNHNY, CDR2 SVGAGI, per germline (reference sequence). DNA of the CDR3: TGTGCCAGCAGTCGACAGGGCTACAATTCACCCCTCCACTTT. This encodes CASSRQGYNSPLHF.

The V and J genes are TRBV4-3 and TRBJ2-6; 9 positions agree with TRBD2. The germline CDR1 and CDR2 sequences are LGHNA and YSLEER. The CDR3 has 19 residues. The junction had 6 bases not matched to a gene; V was cut back by 0 bases and J by 0 bases. Written as DNA, the CDR3 is TGCGCCAGCAGCCAAGATCGGGCTAGCGGGGTCTCTGGGGCCAACGTCCTGACTTTC. Its translation: CASSQDRASGVSGANVLTF.

This chain links TRBV3-1 with TRBJ2-5; tentatively, D is TRBD1 or TRBD2 (5 bases each). The CDR3 sequence is 15 residues long. The germline V gene encodes CDR1 LGHDT and CDR2 YNNKEL (reference sequence). The germline V and J ends were trimmed by 6 bases and 4 bases, with 18 bases remaining between them. The CDR3 is CASRAQGASGETQYF. The CDR3 coding sequence is TGTGCCAGCAGAGCCCAGGGAGCCTCGGGAGAGACCCAGTACTTC.

CDR3 sequence: CATSLTGDGGYTF. The CDR3 nucleotides read TGTGCCACCAGCCTCACAGGGGACGGTGGCTACACCTTC. This sequence joins TRBV15 and TRBJ1-2; 7 bases are shared with TRBD1. Losses at the gene ends were 5 bases for V and 7 bases for J; bases not matched to a gene: 7. Germline V lookup: CDR1 LNHNV, CDR2 YYDKDF (reference sequence). The CDR3 runs to 13 residues.

The J gene is TRBJ1-2, the V gene TRBV12-3 or TRBV12-4, with D perhaps matching TRBD1 (5 bases). The CDR3 spans 14 residues. Trimming took 4 bases from V and 6 from J, leaving 15 bases between them. The CDR3, as DNA: TGTGCCAGCAGTTCGACAGCCCGGAGTAATGGCTACACCTTC. It specifies CASSSTARSNGYTF.

This chain uses TRBV7-9 with TRBJ2-1; 7 bases are shared with TRBD1. The V segment lost 4 bases and the J segment 2 bases; nucleotides outside the gene matches: 5. Germline lookup yields CDR1 SEHNR and CDR2 FQNEAQ (reference sequence). This CDR3 contains 15 residues. The CDR3 sequence: CASSYRDSAYNEQFF. The CDR3, as DNA: TGTGCCAGCAGCTACCGGGACAGTGCCTACAATGAGCAGTTCTTC. Full variable domain (remainder filled in from reference TRBV7-9 and TRBJ2-1): DTGVSQNPRHKITKRGQNVTFRCDPISEHNRLYWYRQTLGQGPEFLTYFQNEAQLEKSRLLSDRFSAERPKGSFSTLEIQRTEQGDSAMYLCASSYRDSAYNEQFFGPGTRLTVL.

This chain joins TRBV24-1 and TRBJ1-2; D uncertain. Trimming took 6 bases from V and 6 from J, leaving 13 bases between them. CDR1 is KGHDR, CDR2 SFDVKD, per germline. The CDR3 length is 13 residues. CDR3 residues: CATSLDRSNGYTF. The CDR3 nucleotides read TGTGCCACCAGTCTAGATAGAAGCAATGGCTACACCTTC.

V is TRBV30 and J is TRBJ2-5; 10 bases agree with TRBD2. The CDR3 is 15 amino acids. The germline gives CDR1 GTSNPN, CDR2 SVGIG (reference sequence). The junction had 5 bases not matched to a gene; V was cut back by 3 bases and J by 1 base. CDR3: CAWRTSGLSQETQYF. DNA of the CDR3: TGTGCCTGGAGGACTAGCGGGTTATCCCAAGAGACCCAGTACTTC. Full variable domain (missing parts from reference TRBV30 and TRBJ2-5): SQTIHQWPATLVQPVGSPLSLECTVEGTSNPNLYWYRQAAGRGLQLLFYSVGIGQISSEVPQNLSASRPQDRQFILSSKKLLLSDSGFYLCAWRTSGLSQETQYFGPGTRLLVL.

The chain couples TRBV15 to TRBJ2-5; TRBD2 matches at 9 bases. Looked up from germline, CDR1 is LNHNV and CDR2 is YYDKDF (reference sequence). The CDR3 covers 14 residues. V gave up 10 bases and J gave up 1 base; unmatched junction bases: 7. CDR3 region: CASRGSGGQETQYF. The CDR3 nucleotides are TGTGCCAGCAGGGGTAGCGGGGGCCAAGAGACCCAGTACTTC.

The V and J genes are TRBV6-4 and TRBJ2-2; D could derive from TRBD1 or TRBD2 (6 bases each). V lost 4 bases, J lost 7 bases, and 10 bases lay in between. The CDR3 consists of 13 residues. The germline V gene has CDR1 MRHNA and CDR2 SNTAGT. CDR3 sequence: CASSAEGHGELFF. The CDR3 DNA is TGTGCCAGCAGTGCGGAGGGACACGGGGAGCTGTTTTTT.

This rearrangement joins TRBV20-1 to TRBJ1-1; D gene ambiguous. V was clipped by 0 bases and J by 2 bases, with 7 bases between them. CDR1 and CDR2 from the germline V gene are DFQATT and SNEGSKA (reference sequence). The CDR3 length is 13 residues. The CDR3 spells CSARDHSNTEAFF. In DNA form, the CDR3 reads TGCAGTGCTAGAGATCACAGTAACACTGAAGCTTTCTTT.

The chain is built from TRBV5-4 and TRBJ1-6; TRBD1 aligns across 10 bases. CDR3 length: 15 residues. V was clipped by 3 bases and J by 4 bases; unmatched bases: 1. Germline V gene data show CDR1 as SGHNT and CDR2 as YYREEE (reference sequence). The CDR3 sequence: CASSWGQGYNSPLHF. CDR3 in DNA: TGTGCCAGCAGCTGGGGACAGGGGTATAATTCACCCCTCCACTTT.

The gene calls are TRBV20-1 and TRBJ1-2; tentative D call: TRBD1 (5 bases). The CDR3 covers 13 residues. Trimming removed 4 bases from V and 4 bases from J, with 13 bases in between. Germline V CDR1 and CDR2: DFQATT, SNEGSKA (reference sequence). As DNA, the CDR3 is TGCAGTGCTACACCCTCGACAGTCTATGGCTACACCTTC. Protein: CSATPSTVYGYTF.

This clonotype has a single count. The genes are TRBV19 and TRBJ2-3; 7 bases line up with TRBD2. This CDR3 region has 14 residues. Germline CDR1 LNHDA, CDR2 SQIVND (reference sequence). The V and J ends lost 5 bases and 0 bases, in that order; junction bases with no gene match: 2. This CDR3 reads CASSPRESTDTQYF. DNA for the CDR3: TGTGCCAGTAGTCCGCGGGAGAGCACAGATACGCAGTATTTT.

The J gene is TRBJ2-5, the V gene TRBV7-2; maybe TRBD2 (6 bases). The CDR3 runs 15 residues. Germline V gene sequence: CDR1 SGHTA, CDR2 FQGNSA. Trimming cost V 5 bases and J 7 bases, with 20 bases left between them. For the CDR3, the DNA is TGTGCCAGCAGCGCCCGGGGAGCGGGCAGTGGGACCCAGTACTTC. Protein: CASSARGAGSGTQYF.

V gene TRBV24-1 combines with J gene TRBJ2-1, with TRBD2 matching over 11 bases. This CDR3 comprises 17 residues. Germline V gives CDR1 KGHDR, CDR2 SFDVKD. Losses at the gene ends were 4 bases for V and 6 bases for J; bases not matched to a gene: 10. This chain's CDR3 is CATSDRFLAGGVNEQFF. The CDR3 DNA reads TGTGCCACCAGTGACCGGTTCCTAGCGGGGGGCGTCAATGAGCAGTTCTTC.